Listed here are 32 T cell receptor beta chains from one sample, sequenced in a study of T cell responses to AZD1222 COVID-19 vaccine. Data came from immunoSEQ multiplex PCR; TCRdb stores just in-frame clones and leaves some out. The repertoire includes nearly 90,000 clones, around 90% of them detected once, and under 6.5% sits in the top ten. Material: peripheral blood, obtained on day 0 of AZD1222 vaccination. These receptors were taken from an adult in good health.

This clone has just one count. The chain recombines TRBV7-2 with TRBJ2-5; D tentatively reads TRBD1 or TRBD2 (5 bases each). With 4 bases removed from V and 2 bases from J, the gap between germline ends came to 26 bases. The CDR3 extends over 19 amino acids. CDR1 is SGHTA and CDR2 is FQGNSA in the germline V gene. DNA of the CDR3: TGTGCCAGCAGCTCCTTCCCGAGGGGCTCTGCCTTACTTCAAGAGACCCAGTACTTC. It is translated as CASSSFPRGSALLQETQYF.

This chain's CDR3 is CASSLIRGPYEQYF. The CDR3 DNA is TGCGCCAGCAGCTTGATCAGGGGGCCCTACGAGCAGTACTTC. The rearrangement joins TRBV5-1 to TRBJ2-7, with 8 bases identical to TRBD1. The V gene's germline CDR1 is SGHRS and CDR2 YFSETQ. Trimming removed 1 base from V and 2 bases from J; junction bases left unmatched: 2. The CDR3 length is 14 residues. Based on the CDR3 plus reference TRBV5-1 and TRBJ2-7, the full variable domain is KAGVTQTPRYLIKTRGQQVTLSCSPISGHRSVSWYQQTPGQGLQFLFEYFSETQRNKGNFPGRFSGRQFSNSRSEMNVSTLELGDSALYLCASSLIRGPYEQYFGPGTRLTVT.

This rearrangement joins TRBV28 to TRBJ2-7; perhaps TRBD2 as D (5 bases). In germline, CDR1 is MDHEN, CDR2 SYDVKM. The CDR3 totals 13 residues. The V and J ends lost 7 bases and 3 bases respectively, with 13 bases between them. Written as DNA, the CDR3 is TGTGCCAGCAACGGACTCCCACTCTACGAGCAGTACTTC. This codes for CASNGLPLYEQYF.

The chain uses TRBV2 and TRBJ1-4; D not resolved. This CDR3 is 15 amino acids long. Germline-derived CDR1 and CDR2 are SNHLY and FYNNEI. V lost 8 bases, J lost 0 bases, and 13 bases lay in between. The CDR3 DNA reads TGTGCCAGCTTGACGGGAATAACAACTAATGAAAAACTGTTTTTT. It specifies CASLTGITTNEKLFF.

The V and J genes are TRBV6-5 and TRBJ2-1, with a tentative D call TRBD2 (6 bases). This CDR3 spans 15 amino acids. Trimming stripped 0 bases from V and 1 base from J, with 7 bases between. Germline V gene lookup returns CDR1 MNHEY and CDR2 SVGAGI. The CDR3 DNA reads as TGTGCCAGCAGTTACTCGGGAGGATCCTACAATGAGCAGTTCTTC. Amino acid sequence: CASSYSGGSYNEQFF.

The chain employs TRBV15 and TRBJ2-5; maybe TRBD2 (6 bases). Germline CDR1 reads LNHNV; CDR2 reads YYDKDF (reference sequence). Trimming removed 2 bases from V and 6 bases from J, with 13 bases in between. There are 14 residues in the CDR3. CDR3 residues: CATSRPGGGQTQYF. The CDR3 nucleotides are TGTGCCACCAGCAGACCCGGGGGAGGCCAGACCCAGTACTTC.

CDR3 sequence: CASSVGREAFF. For the CDR3, the DNA is TGTGCCAGCAGTGTGGGGCGCGAAGCTTTCTTT. The chain recombines TRBV2 with TRBJ1-1; maybe TRBD1 (5 bases). The CDR3 has 11 residues. From germline, CDR1 is SNHLY and CDR2 FYNNEI. Trimming stripped 4 bases from V and 8 bases from J, with 8 bases between.

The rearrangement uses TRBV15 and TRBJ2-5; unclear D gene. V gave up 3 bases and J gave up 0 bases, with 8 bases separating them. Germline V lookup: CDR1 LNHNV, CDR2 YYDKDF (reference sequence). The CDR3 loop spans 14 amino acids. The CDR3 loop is CATSSRRDQETQYF. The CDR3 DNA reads TGTGCCACCAGCAGTCGTAGGGACCAAGAGACCCAGTACTTC.

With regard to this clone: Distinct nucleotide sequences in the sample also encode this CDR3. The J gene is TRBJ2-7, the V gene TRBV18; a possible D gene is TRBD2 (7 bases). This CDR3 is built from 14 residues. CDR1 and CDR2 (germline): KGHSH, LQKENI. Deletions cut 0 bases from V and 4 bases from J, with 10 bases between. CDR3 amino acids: CASSPPGGGYEQYF. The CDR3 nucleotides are TGTGCCAGCTCACCACCAGGGGGGGGATACGAGCAGTACTTC.

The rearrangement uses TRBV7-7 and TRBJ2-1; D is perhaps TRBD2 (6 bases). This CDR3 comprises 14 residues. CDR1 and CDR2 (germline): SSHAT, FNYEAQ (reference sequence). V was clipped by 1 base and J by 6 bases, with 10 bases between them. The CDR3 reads CASSLGGSGNEQFF. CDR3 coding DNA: TGTGCCAGCAGCTTAGGGGGTAGCGGCAATGAGCAGTTCTTC.

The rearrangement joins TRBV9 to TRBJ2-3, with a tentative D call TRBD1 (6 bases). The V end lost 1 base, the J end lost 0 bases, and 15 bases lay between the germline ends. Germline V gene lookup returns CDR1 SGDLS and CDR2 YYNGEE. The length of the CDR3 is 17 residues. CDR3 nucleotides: TGTGCCAGCAGCGTACCCGCCAGGGGAACCAGCACAGATACGCAGTATTTT. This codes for CASSVPARGTSTDTQYF.

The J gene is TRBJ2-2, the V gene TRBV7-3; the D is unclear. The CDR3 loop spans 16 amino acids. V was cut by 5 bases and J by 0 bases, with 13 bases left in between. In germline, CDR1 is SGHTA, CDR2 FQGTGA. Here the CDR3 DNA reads TGTGCCAGCAGCCCCAACCCGCGTACGAACACCGGGGAGCTGTTTTTT. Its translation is CASSPNPRTNTGELFF.

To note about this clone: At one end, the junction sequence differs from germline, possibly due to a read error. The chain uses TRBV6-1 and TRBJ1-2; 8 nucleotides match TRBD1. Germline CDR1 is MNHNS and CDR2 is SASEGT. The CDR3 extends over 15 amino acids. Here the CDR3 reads CASTEGTGLIYGYTF. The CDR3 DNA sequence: TGTGCCAGCACTGAAGGGACAGGACTAATATATGGCTACACCTTC.

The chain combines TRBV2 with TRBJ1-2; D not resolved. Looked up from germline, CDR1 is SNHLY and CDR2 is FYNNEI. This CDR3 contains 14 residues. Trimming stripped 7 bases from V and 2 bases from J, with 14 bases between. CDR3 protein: CASIWPGVNYGYTF. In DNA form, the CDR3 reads TGTGCCAGCATATGGCCAGGCGTAAACTATGGCTACACCTTC.

CDR3: CASSLVSRLFRSGANVLTF. The CDR3 DNA reads as TGCGCCAGCAGCTTGGTTTCGAGACTCTTCCGCTCTGGGGCCAACGTCCTGACTTTC. The chain uses TRBV5-1 and TRBJ2-6; D is unclear. Per germline, CDR1 SGHRS and CDR2 YFSETQ. CDR3 length: 19 residues. With 0 bases removed from V and 0 bases from J, the gap between germline ends came to 16 bases.

In nucleotides, the CDR3 is TGTGCCAGTAGTATAGTAGCGGGAGGTCGATACGAGCAGTACTTC. Amino acids: CASSIVAGGRYEQYF. The chain has TRBV19 and TRBJ2-7; 10 bases align to TRBD2. Trimming took 1 base from V and 4 from J; bases not matched to a gene: 4. Germline V lookup: CDR1 LNHDA, CDR2 SQIVND (reference sequence). The CDR3 totals 15 residues.

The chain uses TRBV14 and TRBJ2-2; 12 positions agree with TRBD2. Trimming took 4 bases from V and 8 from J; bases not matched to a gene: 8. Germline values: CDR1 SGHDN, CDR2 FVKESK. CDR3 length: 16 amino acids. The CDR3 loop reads CASSLRLAGERGELFF. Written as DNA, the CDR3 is TGTGCCAGCAGCCTGAGACTAGCGGGAGAACGAGGGGAGCTGTTTTTT.

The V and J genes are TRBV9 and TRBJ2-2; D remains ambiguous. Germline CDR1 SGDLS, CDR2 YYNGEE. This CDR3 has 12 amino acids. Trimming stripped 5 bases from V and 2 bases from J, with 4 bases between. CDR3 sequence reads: CASSVNTGELFF. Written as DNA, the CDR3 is TGTGCCAGCAGTGTCAACACCGGGGAGCTGTTTTTT.

The CDR3 sequence: CSASGGGSNQPQHF. The CDR3, as DNA: TGCAGTGCTAGTGGAGGGGGGAGCAATCAGCCCCAGCATTTT. The chain joins TRBV20-1 to TRBJ1-5; maybe TRBD1 (6 bases). This CDR3 has 14 residues. CDR1 is DFQATT, CDR2 SNEGSKA, per germline (reference sequence). Deletions cut 3 bases from V and 1 base from J, with 10 bases between.

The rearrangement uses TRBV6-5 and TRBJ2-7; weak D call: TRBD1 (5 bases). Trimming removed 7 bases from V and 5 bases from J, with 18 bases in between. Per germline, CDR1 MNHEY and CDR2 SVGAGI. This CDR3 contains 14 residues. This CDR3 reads CASTPTKGNHEQYF. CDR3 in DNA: TGTGCCAGCACCCCCACCAAGGGGAACCACGAGCAGTACTTC.

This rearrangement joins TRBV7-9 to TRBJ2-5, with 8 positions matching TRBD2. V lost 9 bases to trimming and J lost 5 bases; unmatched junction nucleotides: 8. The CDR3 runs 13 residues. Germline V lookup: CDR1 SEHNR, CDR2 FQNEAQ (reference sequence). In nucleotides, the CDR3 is TGTGCCAGTAAGCGGGAGAAAAGGGAGACCCAGTACTTC. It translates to CASKREKRETQYF.

DNA for the CDR3: TGTGCCAGCAGCTTCGACGGCTACGAGCAGTACTTC. Amino acids: CASSFDGYEQYF. The chain recombines TRBV5-4 with TRBJ2-7, with D unclear. The CDR3 totals 12 residues. Germline-derived CDR1 and CDR2 are SGHNT and YYREEE (reference sequence). V lost 2 bases and J lost 3, with 6 bases in between.

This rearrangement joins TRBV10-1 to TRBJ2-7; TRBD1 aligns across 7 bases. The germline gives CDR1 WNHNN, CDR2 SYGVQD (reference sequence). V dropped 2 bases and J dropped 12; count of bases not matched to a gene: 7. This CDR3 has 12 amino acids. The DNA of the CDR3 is TGCGCCAGCAGTGAGACTGGACAGGCCCCGTACTTC. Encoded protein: CASSETGQAPYF.

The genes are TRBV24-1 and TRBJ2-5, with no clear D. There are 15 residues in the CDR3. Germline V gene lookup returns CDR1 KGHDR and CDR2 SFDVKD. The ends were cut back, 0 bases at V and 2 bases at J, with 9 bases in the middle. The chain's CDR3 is CATSDLKQMQETQYF. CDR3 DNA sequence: TGTGCCACCAGTGATTTGAAACAGATGCAAGAGACCCAGTACTTC.

CDR3 region: CASSIGTVGEQFF. In DNA form, the CDR3 reads TGTGCCAGTAGTATCGGGACAGTCGGGGAGCAGTTCTTC. This chain joins TRBV19 and TRBJ2-1; 7 nucleotides agree with TRBD1. The CDR3 has 13 residues. Germline V gene data show CDR1 as LNHDA and CDR2 as SQIVND (reference sequence). Trimming took 3 bases from V and 10 from J; bases not matched to a gene: 6.

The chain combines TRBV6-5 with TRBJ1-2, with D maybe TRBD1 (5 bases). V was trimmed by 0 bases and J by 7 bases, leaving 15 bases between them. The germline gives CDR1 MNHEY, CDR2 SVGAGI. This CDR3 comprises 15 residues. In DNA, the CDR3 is TGTGCCAGCAGTTACTCGAGAGGGGCCCCCTTTGGCTACACCTTC. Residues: CASSYSRGAPFGYTF.

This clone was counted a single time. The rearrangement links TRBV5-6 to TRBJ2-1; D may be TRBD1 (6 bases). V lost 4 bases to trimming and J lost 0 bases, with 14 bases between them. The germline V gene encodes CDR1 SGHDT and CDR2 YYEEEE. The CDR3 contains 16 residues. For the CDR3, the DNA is TGTGCCAGCAGCACCCGGGACATTAGCTCCTACAATGAGCAGTTCTTC. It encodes CASSTRDISSYNEQFF.

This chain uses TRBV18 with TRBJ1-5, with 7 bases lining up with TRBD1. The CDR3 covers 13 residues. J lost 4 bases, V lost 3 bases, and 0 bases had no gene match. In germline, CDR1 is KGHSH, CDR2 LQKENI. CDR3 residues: CASSPGQNQPQHF. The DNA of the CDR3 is TGTGCCAGCTCACCGGGACAGAATCAGCCCCAGCATTTT.

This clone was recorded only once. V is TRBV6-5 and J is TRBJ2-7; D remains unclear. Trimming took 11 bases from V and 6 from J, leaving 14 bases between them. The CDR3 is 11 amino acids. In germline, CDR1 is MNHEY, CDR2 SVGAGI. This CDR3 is CAPAALREQYF. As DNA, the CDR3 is TGTGCCCCTGCTGCGCTACGCGAGCAGTACTTC.

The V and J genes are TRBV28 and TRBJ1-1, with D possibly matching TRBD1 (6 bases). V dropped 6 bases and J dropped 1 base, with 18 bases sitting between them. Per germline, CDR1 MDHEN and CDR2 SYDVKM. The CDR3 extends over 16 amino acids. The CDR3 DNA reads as TGTGCCAGCAGCTTGGATCCGGGACACCGGAACACTGAAGCTTTCTTT. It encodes CASSLDPGHRNTEAFF. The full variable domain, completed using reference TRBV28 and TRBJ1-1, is DVKVTQSSRYLVKRTGEKVFLECVQDMDHENMFWYRQDPGLGLRLIYFSYDVKMKEKGDIPEGYSVSREKKERFSLILESASTNQTSMYLCASSLDPGHRNTEAFFGQGTRLTVV.

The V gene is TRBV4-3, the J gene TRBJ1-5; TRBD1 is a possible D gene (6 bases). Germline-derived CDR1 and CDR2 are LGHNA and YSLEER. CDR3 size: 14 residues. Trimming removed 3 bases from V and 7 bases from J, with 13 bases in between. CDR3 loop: CASSQGGLGQPQHF. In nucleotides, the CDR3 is TGCGCCAGCAGCCAGGGGGGGCTAGGCCAGCCCCAGCATTTT.

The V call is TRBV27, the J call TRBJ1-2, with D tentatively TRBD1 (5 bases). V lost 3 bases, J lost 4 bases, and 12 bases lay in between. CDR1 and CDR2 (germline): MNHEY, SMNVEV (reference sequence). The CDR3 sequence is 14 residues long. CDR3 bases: TGTGCCAGCAGTTTTATAGGGCAGGGCTATGGCTACACCTTC. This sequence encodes CASSFIGQGYGYTF.